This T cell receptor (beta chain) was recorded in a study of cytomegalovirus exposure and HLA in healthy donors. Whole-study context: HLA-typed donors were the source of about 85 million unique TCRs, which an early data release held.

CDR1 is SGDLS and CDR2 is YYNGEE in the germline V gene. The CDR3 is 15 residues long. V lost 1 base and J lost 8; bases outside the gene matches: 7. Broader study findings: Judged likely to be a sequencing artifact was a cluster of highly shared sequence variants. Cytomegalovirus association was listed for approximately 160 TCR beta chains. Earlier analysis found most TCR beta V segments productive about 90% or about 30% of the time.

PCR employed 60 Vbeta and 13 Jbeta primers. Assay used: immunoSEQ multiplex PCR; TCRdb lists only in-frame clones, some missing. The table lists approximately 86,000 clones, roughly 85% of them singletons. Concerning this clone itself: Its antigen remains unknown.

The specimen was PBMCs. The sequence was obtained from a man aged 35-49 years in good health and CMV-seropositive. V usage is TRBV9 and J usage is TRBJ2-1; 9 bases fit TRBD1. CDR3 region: CASSVTGGVIDEQFF. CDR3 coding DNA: TGTGCCAGCAGCGTAACAGGGGGCGTAATCGATGAGCAGTTCTTC.